The clone carrying this TCR beta chain was detected only once. The sample is drawn from a study of T cell changes during pregnancy in multiple sclerosis. TCRdb's table, derived via immunoSEQ multiplex PCR, lists solely in-frame clones and lacks some. The sample yields 75,000 to 100,000 clones, about 90% seen once. V was clipped by 6 bases and J by 6 bases, with 18 bases between them. Germline CDR1 and CDR2: MNHNY and SVGAGI (reference sequence). The CDR3 sequence is 15 residues long. This material consisted of peripheral blood, taken after pregnancy. V gene TRBV6-6 combines with J gene TRBJ2-1; tentatively, D is TRBD1 (5 bases). The TCR originated in a female donor in good health, enrolled as a control in a pregnancy study. CDR3 in amino acids: CASSPRVSVVNEQFF. The DNA of the CDR3 is TGTGCCAGCAGCCCCAGGGTATCGGTGGTCAATGAGCAGTTCTTC.